The 25 T cell receptor beta chains in this list originate from one sample, sequenced in a study of shared clonotypes between healthy human individuals. Profiling relied on immunoSEQ multiplex PCR, and the TCRdb table lists in-frame clones only, not all of them. The sample holds 1 million to 1.2 million clones, 60% to 85% seen once. Sequenced: memory CD4+ T cells from PBMCs. Regarding subset: CD45RA-negative fraction. The receptors come from a man aged 18-30 years in good health. Some clones in this sample may be carry-over from other donors' samples.

CDR3 protein: CASSPGTGKGYEQYF. The CDR3 region has the DNA TGTGCCAGCAGTCCGGGGACAGGGAAAGGCTACGAGCAGTACTTC. The gene calls are TRBV6-6 and TRBJ2-7, with 9 bases lining up with TRBD1. The CDR3 runs to 15 residues. Germline CDR1 and CDR2: MNHNY and SVGAGI (reference sequence). V trimming: 5 bases; J trimming: 3 bases; junction bases outside the gene matches: 8.

J is TRBJ2-7 and V is TRBV11-2; maybe TRBD2 (6 bases). Per germline, CDR1 SGHAT and CDR2 FQNNGV. V was clipped by 0 bases and J by 4 bases, with 22 bases between them. The CDR3 contains 18 residues. CDR3 sequence reads: CASSLDSRRGRRFYEQYF. The CDR3 DNA sequence: TGTGCCAGCAGCTTAGATAGTAGAAGAGGGAGGAGGTTTTACGAGCAGTACTTC.

This clone appeared a single time. The J gene is TRBJ1-3, the V gene TRBV15; 7 nucleotides agree with TRBD1. Germline loops: CDR1 LNHNV, CDR2 YYDKDF (reference sequence). V gave up 5 bases and J gave up 1 base; unmatched junction bases: 8. The CDR3 has 16 residues. DNA of the CDR3: TGTGCCACCAGCCGACGACAGGGACTTTCTGGAAACACCATATATTTT. Its translation: CATSRRQGLSGNTIYF.

This clone was seen only a few times. The rearrangement uses TRBV11-2 and TRBJ1-2, with 7 bases matching TRBD1. The V and J ends lost 5 bases and 4 bases, in that order; junction bases with no gene match: 7. The CDR3 is 14 amino acids. The germline CDR1 and CDR2 sequences are SGHAT and FQNNGV. In DNA, the CDR3 is TGTGCCAGCAGCCCACGGGGACAGACCTATGGCTACACCTTC. Translating it yields CASSPRGQTYGYTF.

This CDR3 is CASSLALQYGYTF. CDR3 DNA: TGTGCCAGCAGCTTAGCGTTGCAGTATGGCTACACCTTC. This rearrangement joins TRBV7-2 to TRBJ1-2; D uncertain. The CDR3 runs to 13 residues. Deletions cut 0 bases from V and 5 bases from J, with 7 bases between. Germline values: CDR1 SGHTA, CDR2 FQGNSA.

Concerning this clone: A much bigger clone sits one base away, suggesting this may be a read error. This same CDR3 is encoded by further DNA sequences in the sample. Here the CDR3 DNA reads TGTGCCAGCAGCTTAGGCAGGAACACTGAAGCTTTCTTT. Its translation is CASSLGRNTEAFF. V is TRBV7-8 and J is TRBJ1-1, with D unresolved. Germline assignment: CDR1 SGHVS and CDR2 FQNEAQ. This CDR3 region has 13 residues. V dropped 1 base and J dropped 1 base, with 4 bases sitting between them.

The chain couples TRBV7-9 to TRBJ2-7; the match to TRBD2 covers 9 bases. Germline trimming cut 5 bases from V and 7 bases from J; bases unmatched to any gene: 15. Germline CDR1 and CDR2: SEHNR and FQNEAQ (reference sequence). There are 16 residues in the CDR3. The CDR3 here is CASSPQAGLASGEQYF. The CDR3 nucleotides are TGTGCCAGCAGCCCTCAAGCGGGACTAGCCTCGGGAGAGCAGTACTTC. Combining the CDR3 with reference TRBV7-9 and TRBJ2-7 gives the whole variable domain DTGVSQNPRHKITKRGQNVTFRCDPISEHNRLYWYRQTLGQGPEFLTYFQNEAQLEKSRLLSDRFSAERPKGSFSTLEIQRTEQGDSAMYLCASSPQAGLASGEQYFGPGTRLTVT.

The table lists this clone with a few counts. The V call is TRBV18, the J call TRBJ2-5; TRBD2 might be the D (5 bases). The tail of the sequence fits TRBJ2-7 better, so the J call may be wrong. In germline, CDR1 is KGHSH, CDR2 LQKENI. The length of the CDR3 is 15 residues. CDR3 residues: CASSRVEEAWNEQYF. CDR3 in DNA: TGTGCCAGCTCACGGGTTGAGGAGGCCTGGAACGAGCAGTACTTC.

The V and J genes are TRBV7-3 and TRBJ2-7; D is uncertain. CDR3 size: 11 residues. Trimming took 5 bases from V and 2 from J, leaving 4 bases between them. Germline V gives CDR1 SGHTA, CDR2 FQGTGA. CDR3 loop: CASSPPYEQYF. Written as DNA, the CDR3 is TGTGCCAGCAGCCCCCCCTACGAGCAGTACTTC.

The V and J genes are TRBV28 and TRBJ1-2, with unresolved D. Trimming shortened V by 6 bases and J by 0 bases, and 32 bases separated the two germline ends. Germline V lookup: CDR1 MDHEN, CDR2 SYDVKM. There are 21 residues in the CDR3. The CDR3 reads CASRSIYGSRGPKAPNYGYTF. For the CDR3, the DNA is TGTGCCAGCAGATCTATATATGGCTCCCGCGGCCCTAAGGCGCCTAACTATGGCTACACCTTC.

The rearrangement uses TRBV29-1 and TRBJ2-7, with 9 bases that match TRBD2. V was pared by 3 bases and J by 7 bases, with 10 bases of the junction left unmatched. Germline V gene lookup returns CDR1 SQVTM and CDR2 ANQGSEA. CDR3 length: 14 residues. The CDR3: CSVEGPGLAGEQYF. The CDR3 nucleotides are TGCAGCGTTGAGGGTCCGGGTCTAGCGGGGGAGCAGTACTTC.

The table lists this clone with many counts. The chain combines TRBV27 with TRBJ2-3, with 11 bases identical to TRBD2. CDR1 is MNHEY and CDR2 is SMNVEV in the germline V gene (reference sequence). The CDR3 totals 15 residues. With 5 bases clipped from V and 10 bases from J, the junction kept 11 bases outside the gene matches. The CDR3 region is CASSPTSGSRGAQYF. The CDR3 DNA reads as TGTGCCAGCAGTCCAACTAGCGGGAGTCGGGGGGCGCAGTATTTT.

The rearrangement uses TRBV19 and TRBJ2-2; weak D call: TRBD2 (5 bases). Germline V lookup: CDR1 LNHDA, CDR2 SQIVND (reference sequence). The CDR3 loop spans 16 amino acids. The ends were cut back, 5 bases at V and 5 bases at J, with 18 bases in the middle. The CDR3 loop is CASSFRTLGGTGELFF. The CDR3 DNA reads TGTGCCAGTAGTTTCCGGACTCTGGGTGGGACCGGGGAGCTGTTTTTT.

This clone was counted a few times. The rearrangement links TRBV7-8 to TRBJ2-7; D call uncertain. The germline V gene encodes CDR1 SGHVS and CDR2 FQNEAQ. This CDR3 spans 14 amino acids. The ends were cut back, 5 bases at V and 3 bases at J, with 14 bases in the middle. CDR3 bases: TGTGCCAGCAGCCGCGGTGGTAAGGGCTACGAGCAGTACTTC. This encodes CASSRGGKGYEQYF.

This chain links TRBV4-2 with TRBJ1-2; D is unresolved. The CDR3 runs 16 residues. Germline assignment: CDR1 LGHNA and CDR2 YNFKEQ. V dropped 3 bases and J dropped 0 bases, with 14 bases sitting between them. The CDR3 DNA reads TGTGCCAGCAGCCACCCCGGCGCAGATCCTAACTATGGCTACACCTTC. Its translation is CASSHPGADPNYGYTF.

This chain uses TRBV11-2 with TRBJ2-2, with 8 bases that match TRBD2. The CDR3 loop spans 15 amino acids. Trimming at V came to 5 bases and at J to 1 base, leaving 3 bases not matched to a gene. Germline-derived CDR1 and CDR2 are SGHAT and FQNNGV. CDR3 in DNA: TGTGCCAGCAGCCTGCTAGCGGGGAACACCGGGGAGCTGTTTTTT. It translates to CASSLLAGNTGELFF.

The J gene is TRBJ2-1, the V gene TRBV5-4, with 8 bases matching TRBD2. This CDR3 has 15 amino acids. Germline V gene lookup returns CDR1 SGHNT and CDR2 YYREEE (reference sequence). V dropped 0 bases and J dropped 4; count of bases not matched to a gene: 3. DNA of the CDR3: TGTGCCAGCAGCTTGGGGCGGGAGGTTTACAATGAGCAGTTCTTC. It is translated as CASSLGREVYNEQFF.

The chain has TRBV28 and TRBJ1-4, with 12 bases that match TRBD1. Unmatched junction bases numbered 6, after V lost 5 bases and J lost 2 bases. The CDR3 is 17 amino acids. The germline gives CDR1 MDHEN, CDR2 SYDVKM. The CDR3 region has the DNA TGTGCCAGCAGTCCCGGGACAGGGGGCAGGACTAATGAAAAACTGTTTTTT. Translated, it gives CASSPGTGGRTNEKLFF.

V gene TRBV30 combines with J gene TRBJ1-5; TRBD1 agrees at 10 bases. The germline CDR1 and CDR2 sequences are GTSNPN and SVGIG (reference sequence). The J segment lost 7 bases and the V segment lost 1 base, leaving 4 bases of the junction unmatched. The CDR3 is 14 amino acids. The CDR3 is CAWSGDRGGQPQHF. The CDR3 DNA reads as TGTGCCTGGAGTGGGGACAGGGGTGGGCAGCCCCAGCATTTT.

This clone was observed at least ten times. This CDR3 is also generated by other DNA sequences in the sample. The rearrangement links TRBV30 to TRBJ2-4; D is possibly TRBD2 (6 bases). The germline V gene encodes CDR1 GTSNPN and CDR2 SVGIG (reference sequence). Trimming took 5 bases from V and 1 from J, leaving 12 bases between them. The CDR3 is 14 residues long. CDR3 protein: CAWDPRGAKNIQYF. As DNA, the CDR3 is TGTGCCTGGGATCCCCGGGGGGCCAAAAACATTCAGTACTTC.

The chain employs TRBV15 and TRBJ2-1; 13 nucleotides align to TRBD2. The length of the CDR3 is 14 residues. The germline V gene has CDR1 LNHNV and CDR2 YYDKDF (reference sequence). V was clipped by 8 bases and J by 7 bases; unmatched bases: 5. CDR3: CATLGTSGMNEQFF. The CDR3 nucleotides read TGTGCCACCCTAGGGACTAGCGGGATGAATGAGCAGTTCTTC.

About this clone: It differs at one base from a far larger clone, so likely a read error. The chain uses TRBV4-2 and TRBJ2-7, with a possible D match to TRBD2 (6 bases). CDR3 length: 16 residues. The germline CDR1 and CDR2 sequences are LGHNA and YNFKEQ. Trimming stripped 3 bases from V and 6 bases from J, with 21 bases between. The CDR3 region is CASSQGLSGLRAEQYF. CDR3 sequence (DNA): TGTGCCAGCAGCCAGGGATTATCGGGACTCCGGGCCGAGCAGTACTTC.

Concerning this clone itself: Other DNA sequences in this specimen translate into the identical CDR3. The chain couples TRBV19 to TRBJ1-2; the D is unclear. The CDR3 runs 12 residues. The V gene's germline CDR1 is LNHDA and CDR2 SQIVND (reference sequence). V dropped 3 bases and J dropped 5 bases, with 7 bases sitting between them. This CDR3 reads CASSMTGYGYTF. The DNA of the CDR3 is TGTGCCAGTAGTATGACGGGTTATGGCTACACCTTC. The complete variable domain, with remaining parts taken from reference TRBV19 and TRBJ1-2, reads DGGITQSPKYLFRKEGQNVTLSCEQNLNHDAMYWYRQDPGQGLRLIYYSQIVNDFQKGDIAEGYSVSREKKESFPLTVTSAQKNPTAFYLCASSMTGYGYTFGSGTRLTVV.

In the case of this clone: This may be a read error, as it is one base from a much larger clone. The same CDR3 can be traced to other DNA sequences in this sample. The chain is built from TRBV4-1 and TRBJ2-7, with D unresolved. The CDR3 extends over 15 amino acids. From germline, CDR1 is MGHRA and CDR2 YSYEKL. V was pared by 1 base and J by 4 bases, with 14 bases between. The CDR3 nucleotides read TGCGCCAGCAGCCAAGCGGCCGTAGGCGGTTACGAGCAGTACTTC. It codes for CASSQAAVGGYEQYF.

This clone appeared a single time. CDR3 DNA sequence: TGTGCCAGCAGCTCAGTAGCGGGAGGCAATGAGCAGTTCTTC. As protein: CASSSVAGGNEQFF. This chain links TRBV7-3 with TRBJ2-1; TRBD2 agrees at 10 bases. The germline V gene has CDR1 SGHTA and CDR2 FQGTGA. The CDR3 spans 14 residues. J lost 6 bases, V lost 4 bases, and 3 bases had no gene match.